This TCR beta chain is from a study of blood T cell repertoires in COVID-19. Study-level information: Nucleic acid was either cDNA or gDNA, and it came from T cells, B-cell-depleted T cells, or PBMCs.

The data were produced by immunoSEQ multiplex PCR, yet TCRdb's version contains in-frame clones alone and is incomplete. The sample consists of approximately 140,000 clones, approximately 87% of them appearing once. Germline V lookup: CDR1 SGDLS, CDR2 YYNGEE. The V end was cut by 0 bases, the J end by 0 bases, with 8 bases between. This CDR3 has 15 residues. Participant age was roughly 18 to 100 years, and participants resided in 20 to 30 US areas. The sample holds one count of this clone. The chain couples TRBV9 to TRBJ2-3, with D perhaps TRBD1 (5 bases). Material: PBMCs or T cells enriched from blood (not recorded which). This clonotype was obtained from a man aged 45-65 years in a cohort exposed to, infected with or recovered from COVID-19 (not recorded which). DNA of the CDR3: TGTGCCAGCAGCGTAGTATCAGGGAGCACAGATACGCAGTATTTT. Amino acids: CASSVVSGSTDTQYF.